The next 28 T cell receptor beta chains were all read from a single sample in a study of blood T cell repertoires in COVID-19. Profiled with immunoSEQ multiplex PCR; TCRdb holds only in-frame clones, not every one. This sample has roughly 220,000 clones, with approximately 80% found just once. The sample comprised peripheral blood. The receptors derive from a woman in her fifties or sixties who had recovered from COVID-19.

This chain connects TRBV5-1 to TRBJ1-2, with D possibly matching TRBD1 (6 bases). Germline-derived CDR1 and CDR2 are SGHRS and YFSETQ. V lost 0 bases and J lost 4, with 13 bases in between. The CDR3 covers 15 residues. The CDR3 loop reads CASSLAWDKFYGYTF. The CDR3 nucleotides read TGCGCCAGCAGCTTGGCCTGGGACAAGTTCTATGGCTACACCTTC.

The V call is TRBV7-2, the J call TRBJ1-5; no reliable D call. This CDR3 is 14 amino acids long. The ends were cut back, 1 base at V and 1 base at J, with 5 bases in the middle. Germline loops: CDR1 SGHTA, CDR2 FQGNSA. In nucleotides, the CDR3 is TGTGCCAGCAGCTTAGTGGGCAGCAATCAGCCCCAGCATTTT. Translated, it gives CASSLVGSNQPQHF. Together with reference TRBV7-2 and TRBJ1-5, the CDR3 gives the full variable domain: GAGVSQSPSNKVTEKGKDVELRCDPISGHTALYWYRQSLGQGLEFLIYFQGNSAPDKSGLPSDRFSAERTGGSVSTLTIQRTQQEDSAVYLCASSLVGSNQPQHFGDGTRLSIL.

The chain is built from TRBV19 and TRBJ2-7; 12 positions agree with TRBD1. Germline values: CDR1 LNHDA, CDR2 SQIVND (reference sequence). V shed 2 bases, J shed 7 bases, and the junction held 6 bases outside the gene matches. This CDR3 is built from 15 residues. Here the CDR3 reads CASSIPGTGGSEQYF. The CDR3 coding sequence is TGTGCCAGTAGTATACCCGGGACAGGGGGCTCTGAGCAGTACTTC.

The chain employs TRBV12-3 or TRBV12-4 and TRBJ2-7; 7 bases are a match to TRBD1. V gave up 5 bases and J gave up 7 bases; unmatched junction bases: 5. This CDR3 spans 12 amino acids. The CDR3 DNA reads TGTGCCAGCAGTCCGACAGGGAGAGAGCAGTACTTC. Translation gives CASSPTGREQYF.

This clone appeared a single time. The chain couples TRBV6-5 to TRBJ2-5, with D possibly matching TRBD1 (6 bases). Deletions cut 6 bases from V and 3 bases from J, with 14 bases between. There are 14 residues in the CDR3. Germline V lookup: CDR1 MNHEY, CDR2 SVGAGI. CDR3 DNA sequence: TGTGCCAGCAGCCGTGGACAGAACGAAGAGACCCAGTACTTC. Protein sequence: CASSRGQNEETQYF.

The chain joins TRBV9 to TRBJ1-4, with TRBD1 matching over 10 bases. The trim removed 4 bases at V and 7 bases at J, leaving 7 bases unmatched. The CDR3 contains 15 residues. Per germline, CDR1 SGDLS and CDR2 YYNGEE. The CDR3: CASSSRDRGTEKLFF. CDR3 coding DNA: TGTGCCAGCAGCTCCCGGGACAGGGGCACTGAAAAACTGTTTTTT.

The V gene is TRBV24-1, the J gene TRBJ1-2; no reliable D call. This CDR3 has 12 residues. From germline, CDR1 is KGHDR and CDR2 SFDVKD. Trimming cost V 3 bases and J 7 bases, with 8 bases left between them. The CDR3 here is CATSDPLGGYTF. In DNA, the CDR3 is TGTGCCACCAGTGATCCCCTAGGTGGCTACACCTTC.

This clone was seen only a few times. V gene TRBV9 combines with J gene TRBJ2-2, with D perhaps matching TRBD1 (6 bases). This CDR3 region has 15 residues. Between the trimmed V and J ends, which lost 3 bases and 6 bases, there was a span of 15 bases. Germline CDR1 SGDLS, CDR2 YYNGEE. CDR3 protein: CASSGRGFNPGELFF. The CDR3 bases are TGTGCCAGCAGCGGAAGGGGGTTCAATCCCGGGGAGCTGTTTTTT.

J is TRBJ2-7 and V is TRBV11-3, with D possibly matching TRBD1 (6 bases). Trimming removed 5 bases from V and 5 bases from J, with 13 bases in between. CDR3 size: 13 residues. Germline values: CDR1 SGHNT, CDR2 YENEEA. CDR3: CASSKNRDNEQYF. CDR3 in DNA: TGTGCCAGCAGCAAAAACAGGGACAACGAGCAGTACTTC.

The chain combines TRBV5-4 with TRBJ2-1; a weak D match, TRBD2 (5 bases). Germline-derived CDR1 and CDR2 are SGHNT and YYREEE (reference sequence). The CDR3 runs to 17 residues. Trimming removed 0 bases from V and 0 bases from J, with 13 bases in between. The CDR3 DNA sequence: TGTGCCAGCAGCTTGGCACCGGGATCCAGCTCCTACAATGAGCAGTTCTTC. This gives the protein CASSLAPGSSSYNEQFF.

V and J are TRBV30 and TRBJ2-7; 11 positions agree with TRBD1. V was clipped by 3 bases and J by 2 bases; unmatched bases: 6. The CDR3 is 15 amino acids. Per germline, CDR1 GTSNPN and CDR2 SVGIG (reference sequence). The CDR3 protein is CAWSEGTGGPYEQYF. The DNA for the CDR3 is TGTGCCTGGAGCGAAGGGACAGGGGGTCCCTACGAGCAGTACTTC.

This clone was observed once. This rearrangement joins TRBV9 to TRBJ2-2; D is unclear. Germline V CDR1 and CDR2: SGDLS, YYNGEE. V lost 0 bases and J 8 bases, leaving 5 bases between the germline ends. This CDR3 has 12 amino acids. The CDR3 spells CASSVDGGELFF. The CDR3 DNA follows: TGTGCCAGCAGCGTAGACGGGGGGGAGCTGTTTTTT.

The CDR3 DNA is TGCGCCAGCGCACCTACTGACAGGAGCATAGTGAATACGCAGTATTTT. Its translation is CASAPTDRSIVNTQYF. The chain joins TRBV4-1 to TRBJ2-3; possible D gene TRBD1, 6 bases. The CDR3 runs to 16 residues. Deletions cut 8 bases from V and 7 bases from J, with 25 bases between. The germline CDR1 and CDR2 sequences are MGHRA and YSYEKL.

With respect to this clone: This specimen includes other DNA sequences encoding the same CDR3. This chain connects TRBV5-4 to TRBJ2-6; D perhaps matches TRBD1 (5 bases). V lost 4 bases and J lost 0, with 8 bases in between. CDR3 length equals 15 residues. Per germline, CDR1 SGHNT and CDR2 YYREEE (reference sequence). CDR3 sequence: CASSPQGSGANVLTF. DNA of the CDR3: TGTGCCAGCAGCCCCCAGGGCTCTGGGGCCAACGTCCTGACTTTC.

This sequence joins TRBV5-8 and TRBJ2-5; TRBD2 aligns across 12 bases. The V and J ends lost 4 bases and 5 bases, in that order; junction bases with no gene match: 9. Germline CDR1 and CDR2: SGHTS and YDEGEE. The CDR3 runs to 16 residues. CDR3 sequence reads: CASSPTSGGYWETQYF. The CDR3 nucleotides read TGTGCCAGCAGCCCCACTAGCGGGGGGTATTGGGAGACCCAGTACTTC. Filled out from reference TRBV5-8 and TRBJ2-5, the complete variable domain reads EAGVTQSPTHLIKTRGQQATLRCSPISGHTSVYWYQQALGLGLQFLLWYDEGEERNRGNFPPRFSGRQFPNYSSELNVNALELEDSALYLCASSPTSGGYWETQYFGPGTRLLVL.

In DNA form, the CDR3 reads TGTGCCAGCAGCCAGGCGGGCTCAAATTCACCCCTCCACTTT. Protein: CASSQAGSNSPLHF. The chain uses TRBV5-5 and TRBJ1-6; D ambiguous. Germline values: CDR1 SGHKS, CDR2 YYEKEE (reference sequence). The CDR3 has 14 residues. V was trimmed by 4 bases and J by 7 bases, leaving 12 bases between them.

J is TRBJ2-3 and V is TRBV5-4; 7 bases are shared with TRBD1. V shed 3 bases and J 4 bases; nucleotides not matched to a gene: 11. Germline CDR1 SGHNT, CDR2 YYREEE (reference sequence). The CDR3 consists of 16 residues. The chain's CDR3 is CASSSYLTGNPDTQYF. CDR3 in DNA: TGTGCCAGCAGCTCGTACCTGACAGGGAATCCAGATACGCAGTATTTT. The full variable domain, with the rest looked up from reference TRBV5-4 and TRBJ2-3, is ETGVTQSPTHLIKTRGQQVTLRCSSQSGHNTVSWYQQALGQGPQFIFQYYREEENGRGNFPPRFSGLQFPNYSSELNVNALELDDSALYLCASSSYLTGNPDTQYFGPGTRLTVL.

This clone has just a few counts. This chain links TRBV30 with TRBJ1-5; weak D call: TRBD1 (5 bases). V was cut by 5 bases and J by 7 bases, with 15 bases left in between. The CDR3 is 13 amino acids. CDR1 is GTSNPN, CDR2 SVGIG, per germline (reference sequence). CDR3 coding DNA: TGTGCCTGGGGGACTGACGGTCAACAGCCCCAGCATTTT. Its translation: CAWGTDGQQPQHF.

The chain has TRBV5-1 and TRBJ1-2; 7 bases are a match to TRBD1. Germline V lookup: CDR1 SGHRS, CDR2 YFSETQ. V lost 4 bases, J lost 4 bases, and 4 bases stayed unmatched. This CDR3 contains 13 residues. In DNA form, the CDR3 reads TGCGCCAGCAGCGAAGGGACAGCCTATGGCTACACCTTC. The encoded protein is CASSEGTAYGYTF.

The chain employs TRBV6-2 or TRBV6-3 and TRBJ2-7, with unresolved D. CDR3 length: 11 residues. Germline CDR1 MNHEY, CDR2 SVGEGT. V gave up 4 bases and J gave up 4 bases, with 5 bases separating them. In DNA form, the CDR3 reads TGTGCCAGCAGTTTGCAGTACGAGCAGTACTTC. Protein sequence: CASSLQYEQYF.

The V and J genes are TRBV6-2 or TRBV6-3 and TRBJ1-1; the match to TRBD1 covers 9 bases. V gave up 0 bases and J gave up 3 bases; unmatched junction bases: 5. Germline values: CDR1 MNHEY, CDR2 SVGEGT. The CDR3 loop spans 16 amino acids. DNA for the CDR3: TGTGCCAGCAGTTACTCGACGACAGGGGGTTACACTGAAGCTTTCTTT. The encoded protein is CASSYSTTGGYTEAFF.

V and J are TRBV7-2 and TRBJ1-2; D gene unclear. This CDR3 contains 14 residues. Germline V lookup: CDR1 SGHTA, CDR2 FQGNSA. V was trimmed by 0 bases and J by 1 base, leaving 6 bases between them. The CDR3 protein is CASSLARNNYGYTF. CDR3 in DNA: TGTGCCAGCAGCTTAGCCAGGAATAACTATGGCTACACCTTC.

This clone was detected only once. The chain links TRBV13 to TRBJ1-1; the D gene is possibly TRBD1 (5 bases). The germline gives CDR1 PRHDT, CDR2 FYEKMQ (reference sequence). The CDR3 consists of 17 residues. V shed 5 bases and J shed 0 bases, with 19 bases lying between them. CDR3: CASSRLGGGDMNTEAFF. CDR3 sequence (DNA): TGTGCCAGCAGCCGACTGGGGGGAGGAGACATGAACACTGAAGCTTTCTTT. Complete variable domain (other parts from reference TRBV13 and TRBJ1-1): AAGVIQSPRHLIKEKRETATLKCYPIPRHDTVYWYQQGPGQDPQFLISFYEKMQSDKGSIPDRFSAQQFSDYHSELNMSSLELGDSALYFCASSRLGGGDMNTEAFFGQGTRLTVV.

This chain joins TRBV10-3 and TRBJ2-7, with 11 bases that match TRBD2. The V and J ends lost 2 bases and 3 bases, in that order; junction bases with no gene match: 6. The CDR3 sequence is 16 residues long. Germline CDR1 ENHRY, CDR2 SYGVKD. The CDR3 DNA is TGTGCCATCAGTGAGGCAACTAGCGGGGGTGTCTACGAGCAGTACTTC. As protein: CAISEATSGGVYEQYF.

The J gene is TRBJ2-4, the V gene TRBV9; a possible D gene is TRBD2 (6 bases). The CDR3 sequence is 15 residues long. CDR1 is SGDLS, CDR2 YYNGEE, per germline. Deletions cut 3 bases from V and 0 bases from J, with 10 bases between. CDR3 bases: TGTGCCAGCAGCGGCGCGGGAATAGCCAAAAACATTCAGTACTTC. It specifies CASSGAGIAKNIQYF.

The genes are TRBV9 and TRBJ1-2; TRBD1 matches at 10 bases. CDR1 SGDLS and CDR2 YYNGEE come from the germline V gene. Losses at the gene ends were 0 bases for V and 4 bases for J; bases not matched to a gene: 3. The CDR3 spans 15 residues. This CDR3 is CASSVGGTGAYGYTF. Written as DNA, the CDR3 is TGTGCCAGCAGCGTAGGCGGGACAGGGGCCTATGGCTACACCTTC.

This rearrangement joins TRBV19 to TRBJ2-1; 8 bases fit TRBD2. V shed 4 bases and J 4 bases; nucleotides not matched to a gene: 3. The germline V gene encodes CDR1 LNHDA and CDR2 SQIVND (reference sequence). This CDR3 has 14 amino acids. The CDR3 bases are TGTGCCAGTAGTAAGGAGCGGGGGTACAATGAGCAGTTCTTC. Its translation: CASSKERGYNEQFF.

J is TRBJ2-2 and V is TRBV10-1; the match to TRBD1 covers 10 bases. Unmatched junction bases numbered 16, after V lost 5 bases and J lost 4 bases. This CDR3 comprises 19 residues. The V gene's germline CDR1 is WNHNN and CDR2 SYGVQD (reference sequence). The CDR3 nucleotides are TGCGCCAGCAGTCCCGGGACAGGGGCCATACAGTCTACCACCGGGGAGCTGTTTTTT. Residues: CASSPGTGAIQSTTGELFF.